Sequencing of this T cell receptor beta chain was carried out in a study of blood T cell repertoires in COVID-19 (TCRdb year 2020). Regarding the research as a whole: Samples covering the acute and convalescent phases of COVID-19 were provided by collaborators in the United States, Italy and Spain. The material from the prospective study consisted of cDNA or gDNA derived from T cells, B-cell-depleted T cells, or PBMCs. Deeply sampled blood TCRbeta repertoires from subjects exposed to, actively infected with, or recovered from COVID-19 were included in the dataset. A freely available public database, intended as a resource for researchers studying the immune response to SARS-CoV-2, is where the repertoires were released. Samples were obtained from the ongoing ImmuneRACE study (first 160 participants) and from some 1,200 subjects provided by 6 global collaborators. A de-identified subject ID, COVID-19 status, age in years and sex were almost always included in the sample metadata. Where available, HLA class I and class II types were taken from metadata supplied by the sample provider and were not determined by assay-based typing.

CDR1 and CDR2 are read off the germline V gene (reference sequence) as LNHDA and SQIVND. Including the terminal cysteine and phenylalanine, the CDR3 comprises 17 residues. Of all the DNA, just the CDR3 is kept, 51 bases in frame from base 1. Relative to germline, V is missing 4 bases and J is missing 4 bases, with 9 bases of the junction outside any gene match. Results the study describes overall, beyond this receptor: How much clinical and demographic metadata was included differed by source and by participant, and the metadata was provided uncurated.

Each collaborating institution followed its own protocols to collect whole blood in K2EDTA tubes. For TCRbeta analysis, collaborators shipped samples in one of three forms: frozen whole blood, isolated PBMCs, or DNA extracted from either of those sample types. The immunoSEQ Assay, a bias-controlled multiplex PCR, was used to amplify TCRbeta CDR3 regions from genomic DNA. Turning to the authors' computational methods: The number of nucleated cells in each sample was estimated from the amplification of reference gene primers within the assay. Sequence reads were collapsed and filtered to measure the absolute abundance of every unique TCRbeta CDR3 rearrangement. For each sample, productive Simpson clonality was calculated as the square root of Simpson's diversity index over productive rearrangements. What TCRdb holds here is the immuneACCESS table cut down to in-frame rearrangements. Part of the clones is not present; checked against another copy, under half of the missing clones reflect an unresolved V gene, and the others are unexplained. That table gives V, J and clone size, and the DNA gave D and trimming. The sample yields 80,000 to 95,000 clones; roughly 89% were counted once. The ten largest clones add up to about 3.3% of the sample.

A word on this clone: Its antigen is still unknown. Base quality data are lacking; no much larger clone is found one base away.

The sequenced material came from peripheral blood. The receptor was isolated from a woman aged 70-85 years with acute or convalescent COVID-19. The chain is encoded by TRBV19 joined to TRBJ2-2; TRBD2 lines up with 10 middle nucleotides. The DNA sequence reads TGTGCCAGTAGTAATCCAGCGGGAGGGCCGGGCACCGGGGAGCTGTTTTTT. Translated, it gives CASSNPAGGPGTGELFF.